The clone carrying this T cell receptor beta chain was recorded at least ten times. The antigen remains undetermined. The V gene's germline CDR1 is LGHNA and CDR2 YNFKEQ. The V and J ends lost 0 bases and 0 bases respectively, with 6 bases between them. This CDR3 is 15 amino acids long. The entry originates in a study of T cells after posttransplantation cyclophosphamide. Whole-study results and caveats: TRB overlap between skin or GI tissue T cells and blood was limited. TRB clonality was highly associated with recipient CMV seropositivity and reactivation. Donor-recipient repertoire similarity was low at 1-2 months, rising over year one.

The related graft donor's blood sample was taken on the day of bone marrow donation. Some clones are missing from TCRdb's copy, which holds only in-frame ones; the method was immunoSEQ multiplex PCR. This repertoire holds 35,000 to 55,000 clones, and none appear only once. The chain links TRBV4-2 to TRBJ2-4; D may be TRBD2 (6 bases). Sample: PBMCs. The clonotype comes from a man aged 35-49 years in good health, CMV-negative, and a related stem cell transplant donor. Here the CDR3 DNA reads TGTGCCAGCAGCCAAGAGGGACTAGCCAAAAACATTCAGTACTTC. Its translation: CASSQEGLAKNIQYF.